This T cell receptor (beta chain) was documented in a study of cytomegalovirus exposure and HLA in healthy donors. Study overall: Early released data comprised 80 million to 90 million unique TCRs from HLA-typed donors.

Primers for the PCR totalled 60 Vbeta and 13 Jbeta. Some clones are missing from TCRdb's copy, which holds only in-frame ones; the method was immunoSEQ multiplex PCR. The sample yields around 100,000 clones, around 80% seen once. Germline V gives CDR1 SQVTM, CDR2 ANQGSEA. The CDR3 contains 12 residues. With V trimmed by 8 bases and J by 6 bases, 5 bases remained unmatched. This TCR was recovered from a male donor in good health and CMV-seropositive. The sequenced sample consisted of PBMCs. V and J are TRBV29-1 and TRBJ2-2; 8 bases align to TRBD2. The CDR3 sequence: CSFRGGSGELFF. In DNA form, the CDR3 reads TGCAGCTTCCGCGGGGGGTCCGGGGAGCTGTTTTTT.